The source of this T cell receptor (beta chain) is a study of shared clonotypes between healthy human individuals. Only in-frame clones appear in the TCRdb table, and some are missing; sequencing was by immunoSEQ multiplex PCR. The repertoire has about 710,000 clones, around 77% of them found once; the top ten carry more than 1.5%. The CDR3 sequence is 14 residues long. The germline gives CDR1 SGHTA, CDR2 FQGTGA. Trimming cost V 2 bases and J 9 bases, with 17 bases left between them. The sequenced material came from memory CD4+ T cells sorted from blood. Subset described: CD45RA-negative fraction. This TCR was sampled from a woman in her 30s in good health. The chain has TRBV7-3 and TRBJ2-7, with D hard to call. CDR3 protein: CASSLVSSATVQYF. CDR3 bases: TGTGCCAGCAGCTTAGTCTCTTCCGCAACGGTGCAGTACTTC.